The 9 T cell receptor beta chains listed next were all sequenced from one sample in a study of T cells in Graves' hyperthyroidism and ophthalmopathy. TCR beta CDR3 region amplification was performed from RNA transcripts. The HTBI primer set was used in a first-round RT-PCR of the TCR CDR3. TCRdb used MiXCR to reprocess the multiplex PCR reads, holding one entry per CDR3 protein. Counted here are about 250,000 distinct CDR3 sequences, approximately 23% occurring once; the ten biggest clones make up roughly 35%. The sequenced sample was blood. These receptors all come from a woman between 40 and 55 years old with Graves' ophthalmopathy.

This clonotype showed up many times. The chain uses TRBV12-3 or TRBV12-4 and TRBJ1-1, with D uncertain. This CDR3 is built from 14 residues. Trimming shortened V by 5 bases and J by 4 bases, and 14 bases separated the two germline ends. CDR3 residues: CASSISRGGTEAFF. CDR3 nucleotide sequence: TGTGCCAGCAGTATCTCTCGGGGTGGCACTGAAGCTTTCTTT.

This clonotype was counted at least ten times. The chain employs TRBV28 and TRBJ2-6; 7 bases map to TRBD2. The CDR3 totals 17 residues. Trimming at V came to 2 bases and at J to 0 bases, leaving 4 bases not matched to a gene. Germline V gives CDR1 MDHEN, CDR2 SYDVKM. CDR3 residues: CASSLGGDGSGANVLTF. In DNA, the CDR3 is TGTGCCAGCAGTTTAGGGGGGGATGGCTCTGGGGCCAACGTCCTGACTTTC.

The chain combines TRBV28 with TRBJ1-1, with a weak D call TRBD1 (5 bases). The CDR3 length is 12 residues. Germline V CDR1 and CDR2: MDHEN, SYDVKM. The V gene lost 3 bases and the J gene lost 7 bases, with 9 bases spanning the gap. This CDR3 is CASSFLGVEAFF. Here the CDR3 DNA reads TGTGCCAGCAGTTTCTTAGGGGTTGAAGCTTTCTTT.

The table lists this clonotype with many counts. The chain has TRBV30 and TRBJ2-5; 8 nucleotides align to TRBD1. The CDR3 length is 13 residues. The V gene's germline CDR1 is GTSNPN and CDR2 SVGIG (reference sequence). V shed 0 bases and J 11 bases; nucleotides not matched to a gene: 8. Here the CDR3 DNA reads TGTGCCTGGAGTGTGGGACAGGTCTCGGCTCAGTACTTC. It encodes CAWSVGQVSAQYF.

V usage is TRBV4-3 and J usage is TRBJ2-7, with D unresolved. Trimming shortened V by 1 base and J by 1 base, and 11 bases separated the two germline ends. CDR3 length: 15 residues. Germline values: CDR1 LGHNA, CDR2 YSLEER. Written as DNA, the CDR3 is TGCGCCAGCAGCCAAGTACTGGCAGCATCCTACGAGCAGTACTTC. Amino acid sequence: CASSQVLAASYEQYF.

Notes on this clonotype: A much larger clonotype is one base distant, so this may be a read error. The rearrangement links TRBV15 to TRBJ2-7; 7 bases fit TRBD2. Germline assignment: CDR1 LNHNV and CDR2 YYDKDF (reference sequence). CDR3 length: 16 amino acids. CDR3 sequence: CASSRDMAGARYEQYF. DNA of the CDR3: TGTGCCAGCAGCAGAGATATGGCGGGAGCTCGGTACGAGCAGTACTTC.

This clonotype was seen ten or more times. The chain links TRBV14 to TRBJ1-2; D is possibly TRBD1 (5 bases). Trimming pared 0 bases from V and 5 bases from J, leaving 10 bases between. The CDR3 is 14 residues long. From germline, CDR1 is SGHDN and CDR2 FVKESK. The CDR3 DNA sequence: TGTGCCAGCAGCCAAGATCGGGCAGGGTATGGCTACACCTTC. Its protein is CASSQDRAGYGYTF.

Regarding this clonotype: Compared with germline, one end of the junction differs, possibly owing to a read error. The DNA of the CDR3 is TGTGCCAACTCACCCCAGGGGGATCAGCCCCAGCATTTT. The encoded protein is CANSPQGDQPQHF. This rearrangement joins TRBV18 to TRBJ1-5; 7 bases align to TRBD1. Germline V gene sequence: CDR1 KGHSH, CDR2 LQKENI. The CDR3 runs to 13 residues.

This clonotype was detected ten times or more. The J gene is TRBJ2-7, the V gene TRBV4-2; the D gene is possibly TRBD2 (5 bases). Germline CDR1 LGHNA, CDR2 YNFKEQ. V lost 0 bases and J lost 2, with 11 bases in between. The CDR3 has 15 residues. CDR3 residues: CASSQESGWAYEQYF. CDR3 coding DNA: TGTGCCAGCAGCCAAGAGAGCGGCTGGGCCTACGAGCAGTACTTC.